What follows are 4 T cell receptor beta chains derived from one specimen sequenced in a study of blood T cell repertoires in COVID-19. Produced via immunoSEQ multiplex PCR; TCRdb's table is partial and in-frame only. The profile shows a few hundred thousand clones, more than 65% of them singletons. Sequenced: PBMCs or T cells enriched from blood (not recorded which). These receptors all stem from a man over 45 who had recovered from COVID-19.

This clone showed up just once. This chain uses TRBV5-1 with TRBJ2-2; D ambiguous. Looked up from germline, CDR1 is SGHRS and CDR2 is YFSETQ. V was pared by 2 bases and J by 5 bases, with 4 bases between. CDR3 length: 12 residues. The CDR3 sequence is CASSLSTGELFF. CDR3 in DNA: TGCGCCAGCAGCTTATCGACCGGGGAGCTGTTTTTT.

The V call is TRBV27, the J call TRBJ2-1, with 8 bases lining up with TRBD2. J lost 0 bases, V lost 9 bases, and 7 bases had no gene match. This CDR3 is built from 15 residues. The germline CDR1 and CDR2 sequences are MNHEY and SMNVEV (reference sequence). For the CDR3, the DNA is TGTGCCAGACCTAAGGCGGGAGGCTCCTACAATGAGCAGTTCTTC. As protein: CARPKAGGSYNEQFF.

The rearrangement uses TRBV7-2 and TRBJ2-7, with D possibly being TRBD1 (5 bases). Trimming cost V 0 bases and J 3 bases, with 15 bases left between them. This CDR3 comprises 16 residues. Per the germline V gene, CDR1 is SGHTA and CDR2 is FQGNSA. CDR3 loop: CASSLALPGLGYEQYF. The DNA for the CDR3 is TGTGCCAGCAGCTTAGCGCTTCCAGGGTTGGGCTACGAGCAGTACTTC.

V is TRBV28 and J is TRBJ2-6; a weak D match, TRBD2 (5 bases). CDR1 and CDR2 from the germline V gene are MDHEN and SYDVKM. Trimming took 8 bases from V and 2 from J, leaving 10 bases between them. The CDR3 runs to 14 residues. The CDR3 DNA follows: TGTGCCAGCGGCCTAGCAACTGGGGCCAACGTCCTGACTTTC. This codes for CASGLATGANVLTF.